This TCR beta chain emerged from a study of T cell repertoires in cytomegalovirus infection. In the study overall: CMV infection together with matching HLA type was indicated by public TCR beta signatures. Study-wide results and limits: The cumulative frequency of public TCR beta families identified carriers of CMV plus the relevant HLA. HLA-C-restricted TCR beta clonotypes specific for CMV led the ex vivo response.

This clonotype came up a few times. Its specificity is not known. TCRdb passed the reads through MiXCR, listing each CDR3 protein once. The sample has around 120,000 distinct CDR3 sequences, under 55% seen once; the top ten hold roughly 70%. The TCR comes from a human donor in good health (CMV status not recorded). Some clones in this sample may be carry-over from other donors' samples. The material sequenced was CD8+ T cells from cultured PBMCs, taken from culture after CMV antigen stimulation.

DNA of the CDR3: TGTGCCAGCAGCCCCCGACACACCCAAAACATTCAGTACTTC. This sequence encodes CASSPRHTQNIQYF. J is TRBJ2-4 and V is TRBV7-8; no definite D call. The germline V gene has CDR1 SGHVS and CDR2 FQNEAQ. The CDR3 covers 14 residues. Trimming shortened V by 5 bases and J by 5 bases, and 13 bases separated the two germline ends.